A selection of T cell receptor beta chains follows, all from one sample in a study of radiation and T cells in renal cell carcinoma. Sequencing was performed with immunoSEQ multiplex PCR; in TCRdb, only in-frame clones are kept and a portion is missing. The sample shows around 60,000 clones, around three quarters of them seen only once. The sequencing here drew on blood, taken from a patient whose treatment included radiotherapy and nephrectomy. These receptors originate from a man aged 55 to 70 with renal cell carcinoma. Each CDR3 is given with its conserved first and last residue. Each record gives: V gene, J gene, clone size, CDR3 protein. Clone size is stated in some rows and not others, as once, few, many or a class when expanded.

>TRBV12-5|TRBJ2-1|few
CASAEQGGSYNEQFF
>TRBV19|TRBJ2-6|NA
CASSYSGANVLTF
>TRBV7-8|TRBJ2-1|NA
CASTPQGASSYNEQFF
>TRBV10-3|TRBJ1-1|NA
CAINGQGSTEAFF
>TRBV5-1|TRBJ2-3|NA
CASSNRDRGTDTQYF
>TRBV5-1|TRBJ2-5|NA
CASSLTVVGETQYF
>TRBV2|TRBJ2-7|NA
CASSDTRRASGWGYEQYF
>TRBV5-1|TRBJ1-4|NA
CASRKGTETRPNEKLFF
>TRBV5-6|TRBJ2-1|few
CASTAYIRLAGPNEQFF
>TRBV11-2|TRBJ1-4|NA
CASSLVGRWGTTNEKLFF
>TRBV9|TRBJ1-1|few
CASSVGSRGNTEAFF
>TRBV19|TRBJ2-2|NA
CASTSMGGMNTGELFF
>TRBV5-1|TRBJ1-1|NA
CASSSGPGGAGGTEAFF
>TRBV5-6|TRBJ1-1|NA
CASSFTTNTEAFF
>TRBV6-6|TRBJ1-5|NA
CASSYDQGTQPQHF
>TRBV2|TRBJ1-1|medium-sized
CASSEERLNTEAFF
>TRBV6-1|TRBJ2-6|few
CASSEEGTGANVLTF
>TRBV10-3|TRBJ1-1|NA
CAISDHDRDGTEAFF
>TRBV6-5|TRBJ2-1|NA
CASSVAVYHNEQFF
>TRBV18|TRBJ2-3|once
CASSRTGGPTDTQYF
>TRBV4-2|TRBJ1-1|few
CASSPRTGMNTEAFF
>TRBV4-3|TRBJ2-3|NA
CASSPRGGAQDTQYF
>TRBV7-9|TRBJ2-7|NA
CASSLAGQGEQYF
>TRBV5-1|TRBJ1-4|NA
CASRRAPDPTEKLFF
>TRBV6-1|TRBJ2-2|NA
CASSEARTGTNTGELFF
>TRBV5-4|TRBJ1-2|NA
CASSLDRRGYTF
>TRBV7-9|TRBJ1-2|NA
CASSYRTGEDGYTF
>TRBV14|TRBJ1-1|NA
CASSQQGQSPDNRAFF
>TRBV5-4|TRBJ2-3|NA
CASRRASATTDTQYF
>TRBV7-6|TRBJ2-2|NA
CASSPPIGGNTGELFF